Shown below are 12 T cell receptor beta chains from a single sample sequenced in a study of cytomegalovirus exposure and HLA in healthy donors. PCR involved 60 Vbeta and 13 Jbeta primers. Only in-frame clones appear in the TCRdb table, and some are missing; sequencing was by immunoSEQ multiplex PCR. The top ten clones hold approximately 14% of a sample with about 86,000 clones, roughly 77% of them seen once. The sample taken for sequencing was PBMCs. Receptors were obtained from a woman aged 40 to 50 in good health and CMV-seropositive.

This clone was detected only a few times. The rearrangement links TRBV7-2 to TRBJ2-7; TRBD2 matches 8 bases. With 3 bases clipped from V and 5 bases from J, the junction kept 6 bases outside the gene matches. The CDR3 is 14 residues long. Germline CDR1 and CDR2: SGHTA and FQGNSA. This CDR3 reads CASSFERESNEQYF. The CDR3 nucleotides are TGTGCCAGCAGCTTCGAGCGGGAGTCAAACGAGCAGTACTTC.

The chain recombines TRBV7-8 with TRBJ1-2; D may be TRBD1 (6 bases). This CDR3 spans 16 amino acids. The V gene's germline CDR1 is SGHVS and CDR2 FQNEAQ. V shed 5 bases and J shed 1 base, with 17 bases lying between them. In nucleotides, the CDR3 is TGTGCCAGCAGCGCTACAGCGGGACAACGTAACTATGGCTACACCTTC. This encodes CASSATAGQRNYGYTF.

The V call is TRBV6-5, the J call TRBJ1-5; 9 bases are shared with TRBD1. In germline, CDR1 is MNHEY, CDR2 SVGAGI. The CDR3 is 15 amino acids. Trimming cost V 8 bases and J 2 bases; bases outside gene matches: 7. CDR3 region: CASGRTGAGNQPQHF. In nucleotides, the CDR3 is TGTGCCAGCGGGAGGACAGGGGCTGGCAATCAGCCCCAGCATTTT.

V is TRBV19 and J is TRBJ2-2; maybe TRBD2 (6 bases). The CDR3 consists of 15 residues. V lost 7 bases and J 1 base, leaving 13 bases between the germline ends. Per germline, CDR1 LNHDA and CDR2 SQIVND (reference sequence). The DNA of the CDR3 is TGTGCCAGTAAGCCCTACGGGGGGAACACCGGGGAGCTGTTTTTT. It is translated as CASKPYGGNTGELFF.

The chain links TRBV4-2 to TRBJ2-1; 9 bases line up with TRBD2. J lost 5 bases, V lost 4 bases, and 3 bases had no gene match. From germline, CDR1 is LGHNA and CDR2 YNFKEQ. The CDR3 covers 14 residues. The CDR3 DNA is TGTGCCAGCAGCCCTAGCGGGGTGGACAATGAGCAGTTCTTC. Translation: CASSPSGVDNEQFF.

V usage is TRBV5-1 and J usage is TRBJ2-7, with a possible D match to TRBD2 (6 bases). In germline, CDR1 is SGHRS, CDR2 YFSETQ. CDR3 length: 15 amino acids. The V end lost 3 bases, the J end lost 2 bases, and 15 bases lay between the germline ends. CDR3 residues: CASSWRGQGAYEQYF. The CDR3 nucleotides are TGCGCCAGCAGCTGGAGGGGTCAAGGGGCCTACGAGCAGTACTTC.

This clone was seen more than once but under ten times. The chain employs TRBV9 and TRBJ2-3, with 11 bases identical to TRBD1. The V gene's germline CDR1 is SGDLS and CDR2 YYNGEE. This CDR3 is built from 16 residues. The V segment lost 3 bases and the J segment 4 bases; nucleotides outside the gene matches: 7. CDR3 protein: CASSAPGQGDADTQYF. CDR3 nucleotides: TGTGCCAGCAGCGCCCCGGGACAGGGGGATGCAGATACGCAGTATTTT.

This CDR3 reads CASSGDFAEAFF. In nucleotides, the CDR3 is TGTGCCAGCAGCGGGGACTTTGCTGAAGCTTTCTTT. The chain combines TRBV9 with TRBJ1-1, with a weak D call TRBD1 (5 bases). The ends were cut back, 3 bases at V and 6 bases at J, with 9 bases in the middle. Germline CDR1 reads SGDLS; CDR2 reads YYNGEE. The CDR3 contains 12 residues.

The chain links TRBV12-5 to TRBJ2-1; D gene uncertain. Germline V gene sequence: CDR1 LGHNT, CDR2 FRNRAP. The CDR3 loop spans 13 amino acids. The V end was cut by 6 bases, the J end by 3 bases, with 9 bases between. CDR3 in amino acids: CASGEASYNEQFF. The CDR3 nucleotides are TGTGCTAGTGGCGAGGCCAGCTACAATGAGCAGTTCTTC.

The genes are TRBV5-1 and TRBJ2-2; a possible D gene is TRBD2 (6 bases). The CDR3 has 13 amino acids. The germline V gene has CDR1 SGHRS and CDR2 YFSETQ. Trimming removed 5 bases from V and 4 bases from J, with 9 bases in between. DNA for the CDR3: TGCGCCAGCAGTGTGACTAGCACCGGGGAGCTGTTTTTT. This translates into CASSVTSTGELFF.

The rearrangement joins TRBV15 to TRBJ2-1; 7 positions agree with TRBD2. Looked up from germline, CDR1 is LNHNV and CDR2 is YYDKDF (reference sequence). V lost 1 base and J lost 6; bases outside the gene matches: 9. This CDR3 is 16 amino acids long. CDR3 protein: CATSRVLSGEGNEQFF. CDR3 DNA sequence: TGTGCCACCAGCAGAGTCCTGTCGGGGGAGGGCAATGAGCAGTTCTTC.

The chain carries TRBV4-2 and TRBJ2-7; D is unresolved. The V end lost 1 base, the J end lost 3 bases, and 4 bases lay between the germline ends. The CDR3 loop spans 12 amino acids. Germline CDR1 and CDR2: LGHNA and YNFKEQ. This chain's CDR3 is CASSQVDYEQYF. CDR3 DNA: TGTGCCAGCAGCCAAGTAGACTACGAGCAGTACTTC.